This TCR beta chain originates from a study of blood T cells in healthy people across ages. Through a sample-barcoded 5' primer and a J-beta primer mix, a second PCR was run for roughly 6 to 12 cycles. Every cDNA molecule bore a tag from a template-switch adaptor containing 12 random nucleotides. Per sample, CDR3-containing paired-end reads numbered at least 3 million. MiXCR, applied by TCRdb to the 5' RACE reads, yields one record per CDR3 protein. The sample carries roughly 800,000 distinct CDR3 sequences, 58% recorded once. Germline lookup yields CDR1 DFQATT and CDR2 SNEGSKA (reference sequence). The germline V and J ends were trimmed by 0 bases and 3 bases, with 11 bases remaining between them. The CDR3 extends over 14 amino acids. At least 5.5 micrograms of total RNA were extracted per sample.

The V call is TRBV20-1, the J call TRBJ1-2; D is uncertain. Sequencing was done on a sample of blood. The origin of this receptor is a young man in good health. CDR3 sequence reads: CSARDLQVHYGYTF. In nucleotides, the CDR3 is TGCAGTGCTAGAGATCTTCAGGTTCACTATGGCTACACCTTC.